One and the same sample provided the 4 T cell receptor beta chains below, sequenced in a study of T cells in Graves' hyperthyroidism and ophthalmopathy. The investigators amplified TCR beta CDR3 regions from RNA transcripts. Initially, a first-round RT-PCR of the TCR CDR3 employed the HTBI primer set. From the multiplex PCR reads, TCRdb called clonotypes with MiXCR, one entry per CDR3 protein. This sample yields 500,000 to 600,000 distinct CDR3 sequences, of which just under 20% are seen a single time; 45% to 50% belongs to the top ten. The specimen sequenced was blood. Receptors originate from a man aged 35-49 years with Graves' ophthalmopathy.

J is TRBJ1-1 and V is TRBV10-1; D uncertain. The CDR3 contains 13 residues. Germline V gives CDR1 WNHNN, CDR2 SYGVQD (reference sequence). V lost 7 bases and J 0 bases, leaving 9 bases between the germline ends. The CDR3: CASMDNLNTEAFF. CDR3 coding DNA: TGCGCCAGCATGGATAATCTGAACACTGAAGCTTTCTTT.

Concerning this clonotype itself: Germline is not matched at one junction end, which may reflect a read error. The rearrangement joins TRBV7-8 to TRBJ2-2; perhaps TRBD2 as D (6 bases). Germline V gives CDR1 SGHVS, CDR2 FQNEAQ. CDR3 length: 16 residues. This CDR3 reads CASSLEATSNTGGLFF. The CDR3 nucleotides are TGTGCCAGCAGCTTAGAAGCAACCTCGAACACCGGGGGGCTGTTTTTT.

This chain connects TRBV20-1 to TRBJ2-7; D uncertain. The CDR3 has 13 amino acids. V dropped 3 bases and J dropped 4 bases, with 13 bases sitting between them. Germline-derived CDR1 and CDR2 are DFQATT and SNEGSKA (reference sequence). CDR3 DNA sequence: TGCAGTGCTAGGTCGCCAGCCGAATACGAGCAGTACTTC. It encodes CSARSPAEYEQYF.

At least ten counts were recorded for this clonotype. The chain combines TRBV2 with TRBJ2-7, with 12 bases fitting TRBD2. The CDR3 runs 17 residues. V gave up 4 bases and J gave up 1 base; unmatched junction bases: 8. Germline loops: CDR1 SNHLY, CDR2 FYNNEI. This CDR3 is CASSGASGGASSYEQYF. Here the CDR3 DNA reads TGTGCCAGCAGTGGCGCTAGCGGGGGGGCCTCATCCTACGAGCAGTACTTC. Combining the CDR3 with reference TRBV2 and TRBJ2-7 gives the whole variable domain EPEVTQTPSHQVTQMGQEVILRCVPISNHLYFYWYRQILGQKVEFLVSFYNNEISEKSEIFDDQFSVERPDGSNFTLKIRSTKLEDSAMYFCASSGASGGASSYEQYFGPGTRLTVT.